These 29 T cell receptor beta chains came from one sample sequenced in a study of T cells in localized non-small cell lung cancer. The assay was immunoSEQ multiplex PCR, and TCRdb's table has in-frame clones only and misses some. The sample shows 35,000 to 45,000 clones, 81% of them seen only once. Sequences were derived from peripheral blood mononuclear cells, sampled before any cancer treatment. Receptors were obtained from a male donor older than 55 with stage II lung adenocarcinoma.

This rearrangement joins TRBV6-6 to TRBJ2-4, with D unclear. V was clipped by 4 bases and J by 9 bases, with 13 bases between them. Germline CDR1 is MNHNY and CDR2 is SVGAGI (reference sequence). The CDR3 covers 13 residues. The CDR3 is CASSSATKGIQYF. The CDR3 coding sequence is TGTGCCAGCAGTTCCGCGACCAAGGGCATTCAGTACTTC.

This sequence joins TRBV27 and TRBJ1-1, with 9 bases aligning to TRBD1. J gave up 1 base and V 8 bases, and 5 bases lay outside the gene matches. Germline V gives CDR1 MNHEY, CDR2 SMNVEV (reference sequence). CDR3 length equals 14 residues. The CDR3 sequence: CASGYRGQNTEAFF. The CDR3 DNA sequence: TGTGCCAGCGGCTACAGGGGGCAGAACACTGAAGCTTTCTTT.

CDR3 in DNA: TGTGCCTGGAGTGTCCCTGCGACAGGGCCGGGGGATACGCAGTATTTT. This gives the protein CAWSVPATGPGDTQYF. The V call is TRBV30, the J call TRBJ2-3, with 7 bases aligning to TRBD1. The CDR3 has 16 residues. V shed 0 bases and J 6 bases; nucleotides not matched to a gene: 12. Germline CDR1 is GTSNPN and CDR2 is SVGIG (reference sequence).

This clone was detected only a few times. The V and J genes are TRBV7-9 and TRBJ2-7; D tentatively reads TRBD1 or TRBD2 (5 bases each). Trimming took 4 bases from V and 5 from J, leaving 15 bases between them. The CDR3 spans 14 residues. In germline, CDR1 is SEHNR, CDR2 FQNEAQ (reference sequence). CDR3 in DNA: TGTGCCAGCAGCTCTCAAGGGGACCTTAACGAGCAGTACTTC. This translates into CASSSQGDLNEQYF.

The V gene is TRBV6-6, the J gene TRBJ2-5, with 7 nucleotides matching TRBD2. The closer fit of TRBJ2-7 to the DNA end suggests the J call may be wrong. The CDR3 extends over 13 amino acids. From germline, CDR1 is MNHNY and CDR2 SVGAGI (reference sequence). The CDR3 loop reads CASSPGGGYEQYF. The CDR3 coding sequence is TGTGCCAGCAGCCCGGGAGGTGGCTACGAGCAGTACTTC.

The CDR3 here is CASSYGGGGTEAFF. The CDR3, as DNA: TGCGCCAGCAGCTACGGGGGAGGAGGCACTGAAGCTTTCTTT. The V and J genes are TRBV5-1 and TRBJ1-1; D is possibly TRBD1 (5 bases). Deletions cut 3 bases from V and 4 bases from J, with 13 bases between. This CDR3 region has 14 residues. Germline-derived CDR1 and CDR2 are SGHRS and YFSETQ.

The chain carries TRBV19 and TRBJ2-3; 8 bases align to TRBD2. CDR1 is LNHDA, CDR2 SQIVND, per germline (reference sequence). Trimming cost V 6 bases and J 0 bases; bases outside gene matches: 5. The CDR3 contains 15 residues. The CDR3 is CASRTGTRSTDTQYF. CDR3 DNA sequence: TGTGCCAGTAGGACCGGGACTAGAAGCACAGATACGCAGTATTTT.

This chain joins TRBV19 and TRBJ2-7; D perhaps matches TRBD2 (6 bases). The CDR3 is 15 amino acids. The V end was cut by 6 bases, the J end by 3 bases, with 18 bases between. Germline CDR1 reads LNHDA; CDR2 reads SQIVND (reference sequence). CDR3 amino acids: CASRQVEGTSYEQYF. CDR3 bases: TGTGCCAGTAGGCAAGTGGAGGGTACCAGCTACGAGCAGTACTTC.

V and J are TRBV7-2 and TRBJ1-1; D is ambiguous. Deletions cut 4 bases from V and 1 base from J, with 7 bases between. This CDR3 is 13 amino acids long. Germline-derived CDR1 and CDR2 are SGHTA and FQGNSA. DNA for the CDR3: TGTGCCAGCAGCTACCAGAGGAACACTGAAGCTTTCTTT. It codes for CASSYQRNTEAFF.

The rearrangement joins TRBV5-1 to TRBJ2-7; D possibly corresponds to TRBD2 (6 bases). Germline CDR1 and CDR2: SGHRS and YFSETQ. V gave up 4 bases and J gave up 2 bases, with 13 bases separating them. The CDR3 has 14 amino acids. CDR3 amino acids: CASSVSGPPYEQYF. Written as DNA, the CDR3 is TGCGCCAGCAGCGTAAGCGGGCCGCCCTACGAGCAGTACTTC.

The chain carries TRBV28 and TRBJ1-2; D gene ambiguous. V shed 4 bases and J shed 8 bases, with 14 bases lying between them. CDR1 is MDHEN, CDR2 SYDVKM, per germline. The CDR3 is made up of 13 amino acids. CDR3 nucleotide sequence: TGTGCCAGCAGTTCCGCAGGATTACAAGGCTACACCTTC. This codes for CASSSAGLQGYTF.

This chain links TRBV19 with TRBJ2-7; 7 bases agree with TRBD1. Per germline, CDR1 LNHDA and CDR2 SQIVND (reference sequence). The CDR3 runs 15 residues. Trimming took 5 bases from V and 2 from J; bases not matched to a gene: 9. The CDR3 spells CASSLSGTVPYEQYF. In DNA, the CDR3 is TGTGCCAGTAGTCTCTCCGGGACAGTCCCCTACGAGCAGTACTTC.

This clone came up once. DNA for the CDR3: TGCGCCAGCAGCCAAGATCTTATCTTGGGACAGGGGGCGAATGAGCAGTTCTTC. It encodes CASSQDLILGQGANEQFF. The chain joins TRBV4-1 to TRBJ2-1; 12 positions match TRBD1. This CDR3 has 18 amino acids. The ends lost 0 bases at V and 7 bases at J; junction bases unmatched: 10. CDR1 and CDR2 (germline): MGHRA, YSYEKL.

This chain links TRBV18 with TRBJ1-1; D is ambiguous. V shed 3 bases and J shed 3 bases, with 8 bases lying between them. Per germline, CDR1 KGHSH and CDR2 LQKENI. The CDR3 is 13 amino acids. The CDR3 here is CASSPGRYTEAFF. The CDR3 DNA reads as TGTGCCAGCTCACCGGGCAGGTACACTGAAGCTTTCTTT.

The chain carries TRBV6-5 and TRBJ1-1, with TRBD1 as a possible D gene (6 bases). Germline values: CDR1 MNHEY, CDR2 SVGAGI. The V end was cut by 2 bases, the J end by 4 bases, with 8 bases between. The CDR3 runs 13 residues. The CDR3 region is CASSYEGGTEAFF. The CDR3 DNA reads TGTGCCAGCAGTTACGAAGGGGGCACTGAAGCTTTCTTT.

The chain couples TRBV20-1 to TRBJ1-2; 7 bases are a match to TRBD1. The CDR3 spans 11 residues. Trimming at V came to 7 bases and at J to 7 bases, leaving 6 bases not matched to a gene. CDR1 and CDR2 from the germline V gene are DFQATT and SNEGSKA (reference sequence). The CDR3 spells CSVTTGSGYTF. Here the CDR3 DNA reads TGCAGTGTTACGACAGGGTCTGGCTACACCTTC.

J is TRBJ1-1 and V is TRBV28; perhaps TRBD1 as D (5 bases). The CDR3 loop spans 19 amino acids. Germline V gives CDR1 MDHEN, CDR2 SYDVKM. Trimming left V 1 base short and J 0 bases short, with 21 bases between. This CDR3 reads CASSLFPPGRQRMNTEAFF. CDR3 sequence (DNA): TGTGCCAGCAGTTTATTCCCCCCGGGACGGCAGAGGATGAACACTGAAGCTTTCTTT.

This chain joins TRBV18 and TRBJ2-2; D gene uncertain. V was clipped by 3 bases and J by 1 base, with 9 bases between them. The V gene's germline CDR1 is KGHSH and CDR2 LQKENI. The CDR3 sequence is 15 residues long. This CDR3 reads CASSPTVGNTGELFF. Written as DNA, the CDR3 is TGTGCCAGCTCACCCACTGTCGGGAACACCGGGGAGCTGTTTTTT.

This clone was picked up one time. The same CDR3 arises from other DNA sequences in this sample as well. The V gene is TRBV28, the J gene TRBJ1-2, with D uncertain. V was shortened by 4 bases and J by 8 bases, with 14 bases between the two germline ends. CDR3 length equals 13 residues. The germline gives CDR1 MDHEN, CDR2 SYDVKM. The CDR3 region is CASSSDLRRGYTF. Written as DNA, the CDR3 is TGTGCCAGCAGTTCGGACCTACGCAGGGGCTACACCTTC.

The V and J genes are TRBV2 and TRBJ1-5; D unresolved. V was trimmed by 0 bases and J by 4 bases, leaving 10 bases between them. This CDR3 is built from 15 residues. The germline V gene encodes CDR1 SNHLY and CDR2 FYNNEI. CDR3 amino acids: CASSEALGENQPQHF. Written as DNA, the CDR3 is TGTGCCAGCAGTGAAGCGCTCGGGGAAAATCAGCCCCAGCATTTT.

In this sample, this clone turned up a few times. This sequence joins TRBV7-9 and TRBJ2-2; 7 bases map to TRBD1. CDR1 SEHNR and CDR2 FQNEAQ come from the germline V gene (reference sequence). CDR3 length: 14 amino acids. J was trimmed by 5 bases and V by 5 bases; bases with no gene match: 5. CDR3 nucleotide sequence: TGTGCCAGCAGCGCCGGGACAGATACCGGGGAGCTGTTTTTT. This encodes CASSAGTDTGELFF.

V usage is TRBV27 and J usage is TRBJ1-1; unclear D gene. The CDR3 consists of 13 residues. Germline loops: CDR1 MNHEY, CDR2 SMNVEV (reference sequence). V was cut by 2 bases and J by 4 bases, with 8 bases left in between. The CDR3 nucleotides read TGTGCCAGCAGTTTAATGGGTAGCACTGAAGCTTTCTTT. Its protein product is CASSLMGSTEAFF.

The chain recombines TRBV7-2 with TRBJ1-1, with D possibly matching TRBD1 (5 bases). Trimming took off 7 bases at V and 2 bases at J, with 14 bases between the two ends. This CDR3 comprises 14 residues. Germline lookup yields CDR1 SGHTA and CDR2 FQGNSA. CDR3 loop: CASTERRGNTEAFF. CDR3 in DNA: TGTGCCAGCACCGAAAGGCGGGGCAACACTGAAGCTTTCTTT.

This chain uses TRBV5-1 with TRBJ2-3, with 16 positions matching TRBD2. Losses at the gene ends were 2 bases for V and 6 bases for J; bases not matched to a gene: 9. Germline V gene data show CDR1 as SGHRS and CDR2 as YFSETQ. The CDR3 loop spans 18 amino acids. The CDR3, as DNA: TGCGCCAGCAGCTTACCCTCGGGACTAGCGGGAGGGGTGGATACGCAGTATTTT. Translated: CASSLPSGLAGGVDTQYF.

The chain recombines TRBV7-6 with TRBJ1-2; D perhaps matches TRBD1 (5 bases). This CDR3 is built from 16 residues. The V end was cut by 5 bases, the J end by 8 bases, with 24 bases between. The germline V gene encodes CDR1 SGHVS and CDR2 FNYEAQ. The CDR3 region is CASSPSPRDRLWGYTF. DNA of the CDR3: TGTGCCAGCAGCCCATCCCCCCGGGACCGCCTTTGGGGCTACACCTTC.

This chain joins TRBV15 and TRBJ1-3; a possible D gene is TRBD1 (5 bases). Per germline, CDR1 LNHNV and CDR2 YYDKDF (reference sequence). The CDR3 contains 15 residues. The ends were cut back, 4 bases at V and 1 base at J, with 11 bases in the middle. In DNA form, the CDR3 reads TGTGCCACCAGCATGACAGCGGGTTCTGGAAACACCATATATTTT. Its protein is CATSMTAGSGNTIYF.

The chain couples TRBV10-3 to TRBJ2-1; possibly TRBD2 for D (5 bases). The CDR3 spans 17 residues. Germline assignment: CDR1 ENHRY and CDR2 SYGVKD. The ends were cut back, 4 bases at V and 0 bases at J, with 16 bases in the middle. In nucleotides, the CDR3 is TGTGCCATCAGTGTCCCAGTTCTAGCTAGCTCCTACAATGAGCAGTTCTTC. Amino acids: CAISVPVLASSYNEQFF.

The gene calls are TRBV5-4 and TRBJ2-2; D might be TRBD2 (6 bases). This CDR3 has 16 residues. CDR1 SGHNT and CDR2 YYREEE come from the germline V gene (reference sequence). V was trimmed by 3 bases and J by 1 base, leaving 13 bases between them. CDR3 coding DNA: TGTGCCAGCAGCTGGGGGGTAGCGGTGAACACCGGGGAGCTGTTTTTT. Its protein product is CASSWGVAVNTGELFF.

The chain employs TRBV29-1 and TRBJ1-3; D remains unclear. V dropped 3 bases and J dropped 0 bases, with 6 bases sitting between them. The V gene's germline CDR1 is SQVTM and CDR2 ANQGSEA. The CDR3 is 13 amino acids. The CDR3: CSVDTSSGNTIYF. CDR3 in DNA: TGCAGCGTTGATACCAGCTCTGGAAACACCATATATTTT.